The 28 T cell receptor beta chains in this list originate from one sample, sequenced in a study of siplizumab effects on memory and regulatory T cells. The protocol was immunoSEQ multiplex PCR, while the TCRdb copy is restricted to in-frame clones and leaves out a portion. The sample lists some 120,000 clones; 85% to 95% were seen once. Sequences were obtained from non-Treg CD4+ T cells sorted from blood. These receptor sequences come from a human donor in good health.

The gene calls are TRBV5-3 and TRBJ1-2; D unresolved. TRBV5-3 is an ORF, with its function uncertain. The CDR3 spans 17 residues. V dropped 4 bases and J dropped 0 bases, with 19 bases sitting between them. The CDR3 DNA follows: TGTGCCAGAAGCGTCCTTCCGATACTACGACCTAACTATGGCTACACCTTC. Protein product: CARSVLPILRPNYGYTF.

V usage is TRBV29-1 and J usage is TRBJ1-2, with a possible D match to TRBD1 (5 bases). V was clipped by 6 bases and J by 8 bases, with 22 bases between them. The germline gives CDR1 SQVTM, CDR2 ANQGSEA. This CDR3 has 14 amino acids. The CDR3: CSVPKEGDPRGYTF. CDR3 bases: TGCAGCGTCCCTAAGGAAGGGGATCCTCGGGGCTACACCTTC.

The rearrangement uses TRBV6-5 and TRBJ2-5; no reliable D call. This CDR3 region has 14 residues. CDR1 MNHEY and CDR2 SVGAGI come from the germline V gene. Trimming pared 3 bases from V and 6 bases from J, leaving 14 bases between. Written as DNA, the CDR3 is TGTGCCAGCAGTTATGCCAGGATGAGTAAGACCCAGTACTTC. Translating gives CASSYARMSKTQYF.

In this sample, this clone turned up a few times. The chain couples TRBV6-1 to TRBJ2-3, with a weak D call TRBD2 (7 bases). The V and J ends lost 2 bases and 7 bases respectively, with 22 bases between them. In germline, CDR1 is MNHNS, CDR2 SASEGT. CDR3 length: 17 residues. DNA of the CDR3: TGTGCCAGCAGTGAATCGGGTGCGTTCGGGGGGCCGAATACGCAGTATTTT. Translation gives CASSESGAFGGPNTQYF.

This clone occurred once. CDR3 in amino acids: CASSLRGNQPQHF. The CDR3 DNA follows: TGTGCCAGCAGTTTAAGGGGTAATCAGCCCCAGCATTTT. V usage is TRBV6-5 and J usage is TRBJ1-5; the D gene is possibly TRBD1 (5 bases). The CDR3 sequence is 13 residues long. Trimming took off 4 bases at V and 4 bases at J, with 8 bases between the two ends. Germline loops: CDR1 MNHEY, CDR2 SVGAGI.

This rearrangement joins TRBV7-9 to TRBJ2-3; the D is unclear. This CDR3 contains 13 residues. Germline V lookup: CDR1 SEHNR, CDR2 FQNEAQ (reference sequence). V was trimmed by 7 bases and J by 2 bases, leaving 10 bases between them. The CDR3 here is CASTGVLTDTQYF. The CDR3 bases are TGTGCCAGCACTGGGGTCCTCACAGATACGCAGTATTTT.

The CDR3 bases are TGTGCCAGCAGCTCCAGCAGGGGGGCCTGGAATGAGCAGTTCTTC. It is translated as CASSSSRGAWNEQFF. The chain employs TRBV7-3 and TRBJ2-1; the D gene is possibly TRBD1 (7 bases). From germline, CDR1 is SGHTA and CDR2 FQGTGA. The CDR3 is made up of 15 amino acids. The V end was cut by 4 bases, the J end by 7 bases, with 17 bases between.

This chain joins TRBV21-1 and TRBJ1-6. TRBV21-1 is a documented pseudogene. This CDR3 has 19 amino acids. Written as DNA, the CDR3 is TGTGCCAGCAGCAAAGAGGGTGAAACGGCCGACTCCTATAATTCACCCCTCCACTTT. Protein product: CASSKEGETADSYNSPLHF.

The chain combines TRBV19 with TRBJ2-1; 12 bases fit TRBD2. V lost 4 bases, J lost 4 bases, and 5 bases stayed unmatched. Germline CDR1 is LNHDA and CDR2 is SQIVND (reference sequence). This CDR3 contains 16 residues. The CDR3 DNA reads as TGTGCCAGTAGTACAACACTAGCGGGGGGTTACAATGAGCAGTTCTTC. This sequence encodes CASSTTLAGGYNEQFF.

This clone was found once. The V gene is TRBV4-2, the J gene TRBJ1-1; 7 nucleotides line up with TRBD1. Germline-derived CDR1 and CDR2 are LGHNA and YNFKEQ. The length of the CDR3 is 17 residues. V lost 1 base and J lost 8; bases outside the gene matches: 16. The CDR3 nucleotides are TGTGCCAGCAGCCAAGCTAAAACAGGGGTGGCCCATGCCGAAGCTTTCTTT. It translates to CASSQAKTGVAHAEAFF.

The J gene is TRBJ1-2, the V gene TRBV19, with D perhaps TRBD1 (5 bases). The CDR3 extends over 12 amino acids. The ends were cut back, 9 bases at V and 3 bases at J, with 11 bases in the middle. From germline, CDR1 is LNHDA and CDR2 SQIVND (reference sequence). The CDR3 is CASAGTDYGYTF. CDR3 DNA sequence: TGTGCCAGCGCGGGGACGGACTATGGCTACACCTTC. Supplemented by reference TRBV19 and TRBJ1-2, the full variable domain reads DGGITQSPKYLFRKEGQNVTLSCEQNLNHDAMYWYRQDPGQGLRLIYYSQIVNDFQKGDIAEGYSVSREKKESFPLTVTSAQKNPTAFYLCASAGTDYGYTFGSGTRLTVV.

The chain employs TRBV7-2 and TRBJ2-1; TRBD2 might be the D (7 bases). V dropped 0 bases and J dropped 7 bases, with 13 bases sitting between them. From germline, CDR1 is SGHTA and CDR2 FQGNSA. The CDR3 consists of 15 residues. As DNA, the CDR3 is TGTGCCAGCAGCTTAGCGGGGGGGCTTTTTAATGAGCAGTTCTTC. This sequence encodes CASSLAGGLFNEQFF.

J is TRBJ1-2 and V is TRBV10-3; TRBD1 matches at 7 bases. The germline gives CDR1 ENHRY, CDR2 SYGVKD. CDR3 length: 14 amino acids. The junction had 9 bases not matched to a gene; V was cut back by 3 bases and J by 8 bases. The CDR3 DNA sequence: TGTGCCATCAGTGAAGCACAGGGGCTACGGGGCTACACCTTC. Translating gives CAISEAQGLRGYTF.

V is TRBV29-1 and J is TRBJ2-7, with D perhaps TRBD1 (5 bases). The V gene's germline CDR1 is SQVTM and CDR2 ANQGSEA. V lost 3 bases and J lost 3, with 15 bases in between. The CDR3 spans 14 residues. The DNA for the CDR3 is TGCAGCGTTGAGCTTAGGCAGGGCCTCTACGAGCAGTACTTC. This encodes CSVELRQGLYEQYF.

The genes are TRBV19 and TRBJ1-1; no definite D call. The CDR3 runs 14 residues. Germline CDR1 LNHDA, CDR2 SQIVND (reference sequence). Between the trimmed V and J ends, which lost 7 bases and 4 bases, there was a span of 16 bases. CDR3 DNA sequence: TGTGCCAGTATCTCCGAGGCAGTCTCCACTGAAGCTTTCTTT. As protein: CASISEAVSTEAFF.

V usage is TRBV7-2 and J usage is TRBJ2-7; D is unclear. The CDR3 is 12 residues long. The germline CDR1 and CDR2 sequences are SGHTA and FQGNSA. V lost 7 bases and J lost 2, with 9 bases in between. CDR3 DNA: TGTGCCAGCATCGCCCCCCCCTACGAGCAGTACTTC. Encoded protein: CASIAPPYEQYF.

This rearrangement joins TRBV7-2 to TRBJ1-1; 8 bases are a match to TRBD1. Germline V CDR1 and CDR2: SGHTA, FQGNSA. V trimming: 6 bases; J trimming: 6 bases; junction bases outside the gene matches: 9. The CDR3 is 14 amino acids. The CDR3 loop reads CASRPQGARAEAFF. The DNA of the CDR3 is TGTGCCAGCAGGCCCCAGGGGGCTAGAGCTGAAGCTTTCTTT.

The gene calls are TRBV12-1 and TRBJ2-1; the table's TRBD2 call for D was not verified on the DNA. TRBV12-1 is listed as a pseudogene. The CDR3 is made up of 17 amino acids. CDR3 nucleotides: TGTGCCCGTAGACTCGCGACGGTAGGTGGCCTATACAATGAGCAGTTCTTC. Amino acid sequence: CARRLATVGGLYNEQFF.

The chain carries TRBV9 and TRBJ2-2; the D gene could be TRBD1 or TRBD2 (5 bases each). V was trimmed by 3 bases and J by 4 bases, leaving 16 bases between them. CDR3 size: 16 residues. CDR1 SGDLS and CDR2 YYNGEE come from the germline V gene. As DNA, the CDR3 is TGTGCCAGCAGCGAGAGCCGAGGTGGGGGCACCGGGGAGCTGTTTTTT. Amino acids: CASSESRGGGTGELFF.

This chain uses TRBV6-6 with TRBJ1-2, with D perhaps TRBD1 (5 bases). Germline-derived CDR1 and CDR2 are MNHNY and SVGAGI (reference sequence). Trimming took 2 bases from V and 1 from J, leaving 5 bases between them. This CDR3 has 13 amino acids. Here the CDR3 DNA reads TGTGCCAGCAGTTACCAGGGTAACTATGGCTACACCTTC. Translating it yields CASSYQGNYGYTF.

This clone showed up just once. V and J are TRBV11-2 and TRBJ1-2; TRBD1 is a possible D gene (6 bases). From germline, CDR1 is SGHAT and CDR2 FQNNGV. Trimming cost V 5 bases and J 5 bases, with 12 bases left between them. This CDR3 contains 13 residues. This CDR3 reads CASSTGYWYGYTF. The DNA of the CDR3 is TGTGCCAGCAGCACAGGGTACTGGTATGGCTACACCTTC.

CDR3 in amino acids: CASSAGTQYNEQFF. Written as DNA, the CDR3 is TGTGCCAGCAGCGCCGGGACACAGTACAATGAGCAGTTCTTC. The V gene is TRBV5-5, the J gene TRBJ2-1; perhaps TRBD1 as D (6 bases). This CDR3 is 14 amino acids long. In germline, CDR1 is SGHKS, CDR2 YYEKEE (reference sequence). Trimming stripped 4 bases from V and 4 bases from J, with 12 bases between.

This rearrangement joins TRBV30 to TRBJ2-1; 11 positions match TRBD2. The CDR3 covers 15 residues. Trimming removed 2 bases from V and 2 bases from J; junction bases left unmatched: 2. The V gene's germline CDR1 is GTSNPN and CDR2 SVGIG (reference sequence). CDR3 protein: CAWSFSGGAYNEQFF. The CDR3 bases are TGTGCCTGGAGTTTTAGCGGGGGGGCCTACAATGAGCAGTTCTTC. Full variable domain (rest looked up from reference TRBV30 and TRBJ2-1): SQTIHQWPATLVQPVGSPLSLECTVEGTSNPNLYWYRQAAGRGLQLLFYSVGIGQISSEVPQNLSASRPQDRQFILSSKKLLLSDSGFYLCAWSFSGGAYNEQFFGPGTRLTVL.

The CDR3 bases are TGTGCCAGCAGTGGATCCATTAGCAATCAGCCCCAGCATTTT. Its translation is CASSGSISNQPQHF. V is TRBV2 and J is TRBJ1-5; D is undetermined. The CDR3 sequence is 14 residues long. V was clipped by 4 bases and J by 0 bases, with 7 bases between them. The germline CDR1 and CDR2 sequences are SNHLY and FYNNEI.

The rearrangement links TRBV7-2 to TRBJ2-1, with D uncertain. Between the trimmed V and J ends, which lost 5 bases and 6 bases, there was a span of 8 bases. CDR3 length equals 12 residues. Germline-derived CDR1 and CDR2 are SGHTA and FQGNSA. The CDR3 loop reads CASSPRANEQFF. In DNA form, the CDR3 reads TGTGCCAGCAGCCCCCGGGCCAATGAGCAGTTCTTC. The full variable domain, rest sourced from reference TRBV7-2 and TRBJ2-1, is GAGVSQSPSNKVTEKGKDVELRCDPISGHTALYWYRQSLGQGLEFLIYFQGNSAPDKSGLPSDRFSAERTGGSVSTLTIQRTQQEDSAVYLCASSPRANEQFFGPGTRLTVL.

V usage is TRBV11-1 and J usage is TRBJ1-2; D ambiguous. Trimming removed 4 bases at V and 1 base at J, with 10 bases between. This CDR3 is 14 amino acids long. Germline V gene data show CDR1 as SGHAT and CDR2 as FQDESV (reference sequence). The CDR3 bases are TGTGCCAGCAGCTCGACTATCGATAACTATGGCTACACCTTC. Encoded protein: CASSSTIDNYGYTF. Drawing the rest from reference TRBV11-1 and TRBJ1-2, the complete variable domain is EAEVAQSPRYKITEKSQAVAFWCDPISGHATLYWYRQILGQGPELLVQFQDESVVDDSQLPKDRFSAERLKGVDSTLKIQPAELGDSAMYLCASSSTIDNYGYTFGSGTRLTVV.

This clone was detected a few times. This chain links TRBV19 with TRBJ1-2; possible D gene TRBD1, 5 bases. V was cut by 3 bases and J by 0 bases, with 8 bases left in between. Germline V lookup: CDR1 LNHDA, CDR2 SQIVND (reference sequence). The CDR3 covers 14 residues. CDR3 residues: CASSMIGANYGYTF. The CDR3 DNA follows: TGTGCCAGTAGTATGATAGGGGCTAACTATGGCTACACCTTC.

J is TRBJ1-6 and V is TRBV27; 8 bases fit TRBD1. V shed 6 bases and J 9 bases; nucleotides not matched to a gene: 10. CDR1 and CDR2 from the germline V gene are MNHEY and SMNVEV (reference sequence). This CDR3 has 15 residues. Here the CDR3 DNA reads TGTGCCAGCAGAGAAACGACAGGGGCTACTTCACCCCTCCACTTT. Translated, it gives CASRETTGATSPLHF.